Given below is one T cell receptor (beta chain) in context. The data were taken from a study of blood T cell repertoires in COVID-19. Study-level background: Whether acute or convalescent, the COVID-19 samples came from the United States, Italy and Spain. T cells, B-cell-depleted T cells, or PBMCs provided the cDNA or gDNA that served as material.

In the original analysis: Estimation of nucleated cell counts was performed using reference gene primer amplification. Sequenced by immunoSEQ multiplex PCR; TCRdb stores in-frame clones only, minus some. V and J calls and clone size are copied from that table; D and trimming were computed from the DNA. The table includes some 190,000 clones, 88% detected once. The CDR3 covers 15 residues. CDR1 is LNHNV, CDR2 YYDKDF, per germline (reference sequence). Trimming cost V 1 base and J 3 bases, with 9 bases left between them. The chain carries TRBV15 and TRBJ1-4, with D possibly matching TRBD1 (5 bases). The material sequenced was peripheral blood. The clonotype was recovered from a human donor in a cohort sampled during active COVID-19. The CDR3 bases are TGTGCCACCAGCAGAGGACAGCCGGCTAATGAAAAACTGTTTTTT. Protein sequence: CATSRGQPANEKLFF.